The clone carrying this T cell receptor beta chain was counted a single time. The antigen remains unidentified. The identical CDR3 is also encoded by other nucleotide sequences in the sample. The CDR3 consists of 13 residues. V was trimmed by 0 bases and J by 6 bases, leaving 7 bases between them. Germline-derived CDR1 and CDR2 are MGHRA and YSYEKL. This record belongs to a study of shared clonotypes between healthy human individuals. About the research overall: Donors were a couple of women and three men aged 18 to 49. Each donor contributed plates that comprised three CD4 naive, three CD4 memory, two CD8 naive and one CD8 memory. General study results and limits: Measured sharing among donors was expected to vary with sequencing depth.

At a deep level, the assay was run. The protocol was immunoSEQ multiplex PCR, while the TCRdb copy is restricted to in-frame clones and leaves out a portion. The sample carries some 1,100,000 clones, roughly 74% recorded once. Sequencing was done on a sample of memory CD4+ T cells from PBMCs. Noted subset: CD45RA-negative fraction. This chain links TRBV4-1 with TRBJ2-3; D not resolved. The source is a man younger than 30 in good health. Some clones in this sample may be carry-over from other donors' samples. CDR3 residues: CASSQDWRDTQYF. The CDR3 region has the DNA TGCGCCAGCAGCCAAGATTGGCGGGATACGCAGTATTTT.